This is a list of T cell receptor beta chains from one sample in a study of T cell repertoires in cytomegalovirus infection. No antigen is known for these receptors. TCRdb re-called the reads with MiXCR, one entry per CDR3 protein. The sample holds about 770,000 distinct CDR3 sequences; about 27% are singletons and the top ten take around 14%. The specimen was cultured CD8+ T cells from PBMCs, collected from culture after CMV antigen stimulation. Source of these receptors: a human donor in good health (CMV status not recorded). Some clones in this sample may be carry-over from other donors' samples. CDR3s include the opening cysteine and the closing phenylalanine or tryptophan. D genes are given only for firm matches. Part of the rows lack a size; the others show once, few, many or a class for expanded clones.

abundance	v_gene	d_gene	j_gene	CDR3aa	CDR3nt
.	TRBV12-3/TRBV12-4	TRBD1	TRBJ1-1	CASSFGTERTTNTEAFF	TGTGCCAGCAGTTTTGGGACAGAACGAACTACGAACACTGAAGCTTTCTTT
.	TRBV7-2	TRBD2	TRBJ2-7	CASSFGTSGGAARQYF	TGTGCCAGCAGCTTCGGGACTAGCGGGGGGGCGGCTAGGCAGTACTTC
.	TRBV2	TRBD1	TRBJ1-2	CASRAGGAYGYTF	TGTGCCAGCAGGGCAGGGGGGGCCTATGGCTACACCTTC
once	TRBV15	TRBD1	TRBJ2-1	CATSGTVYNEQFF	TGTGCCACCAGCGGGACAGTATACAATGAGCAGTTCTTC
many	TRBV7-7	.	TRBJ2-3	CASSPGGHTDTQYF	TGTGCTAGCTCCCCGGGGGGACACACAGATACGCAGTATTTT
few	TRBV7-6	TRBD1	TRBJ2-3	CASSLWDRALDTQYF	TGTGCCAGCAGCTTATGGGACAGGGCGTTAGATACGCAGTATTTT
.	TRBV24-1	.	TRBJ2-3	CATSDFSSPVTYF	TGTGCCACCAGTGATTTTTCCAGCCCCGTAACGTATTTT
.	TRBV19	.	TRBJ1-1	CASSNSRGLMNTEAFF	TGTGCCAGTAGCAACTCTAGAGGGCTTATGAACACTGAAGCTTTCTTT
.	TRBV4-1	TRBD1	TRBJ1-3	CASSQDGTGYGNTIYF	TGCGCCAGCAGCCAAGACGGGACAGGGTACGGAAACACCATATATTTT
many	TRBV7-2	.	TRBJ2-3	CASSTRASSWTDTQYF	TGTGCCAGTTCTACCCGGGCTTCGTCTTGGACAGATACGCAGTATTTT
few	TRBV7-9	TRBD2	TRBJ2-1	CASSTRSGTSGGPPHEQFF	TGTGCCAGCAGTACACGGTCCGGGACTAGCGGGGGCCCGCCCCATGAGCAGTTCTTC
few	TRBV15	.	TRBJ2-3	CATSRVGIYQDTQYF	TGTGCCACCAGCAGAGTGGGTATTTATCAGGATACGCAGTATTTT
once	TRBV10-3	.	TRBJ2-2	CAISESGTNTGELFF	TGTGCCATCAGTGAGTCGGGGACGAACACCGGGGAGCTGTTTTTT
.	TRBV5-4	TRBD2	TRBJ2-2	CASSLAPLAGGPGGELFF	TGTGCCAGCAGCTTGGCTCCACTAGCGGGGGGGCCCGGCGGGGAGCTGTTTTTT
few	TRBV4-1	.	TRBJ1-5	CASSQVADYQPQHF	TGCGCCAGCAGCCAAGTGGCGGATTATCAGCCCCAGCATTTT
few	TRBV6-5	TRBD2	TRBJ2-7	CASSYSGLALRDEQYF	TGTGCCAGCAGTTACTCCGGACTAGCGCTTAGAGACGAGCAGTACTTC
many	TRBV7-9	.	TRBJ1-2	CASSLAGEYGSLGYTF	TGTGCCAGCAGCTTAGCTGGGGAGTACGGCTCCCTTGGCTACACCTTC
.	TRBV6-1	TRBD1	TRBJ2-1	CASSEMGQVVYNEQFF	TGTGCCAGCAGTGAAATGGGACAGGTCGTATACAATGAGCAGTTCTTC
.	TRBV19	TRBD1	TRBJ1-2	CATLRDRGSPNYGYTF	TGTGCCACCCTTCGGGACAGGGGAAGTCCTAACTATGGCTACACCTTC
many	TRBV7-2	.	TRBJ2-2	CASTPEGNLNTGELFF	TGTGCCAGCACCCCGGAAGGGAATTTGAACACCGGGGAGCTGTTTTTT
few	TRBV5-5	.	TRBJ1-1	CASSWGRINEAFF	TGTGCCAGCAGCTGGGGGAGGATTAATGAAGCTTTCTTT
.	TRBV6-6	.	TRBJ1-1	CASSYNPYTEAFF	TGTGCCAGCAGCTACAACCCGTACACTGAAGCTTTCTTT
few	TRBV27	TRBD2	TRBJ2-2	CASSLLWGGNTGELFF	TGTGCCAGCAGTTTATTGTGGGGGGGAAACACCGGGGAGCTGTTTTTT
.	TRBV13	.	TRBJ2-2	CASSLGDTHTGELFF	TGTGCCAGCAGCTTAGGGGACACCCACACCGGGGAGCTGTTTTTT
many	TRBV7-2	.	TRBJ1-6	CATRPGGSSYNSPLHF	TGTGCCACCAGACCGGGGGGCAGCTCCTATAATTCACCCCTCCACTTT